What follows are 20 T cell receptor beta chains derived from one specimen sequenced in a study of blood T cell repertoires in COVID-19. The method was immunoSEQ multiplex PCR; TCRdb's version includes in-frame clones alone and lacks a portion of them. The sample shows about 200,000 clones, 82% of them seen only once. Sequenced sample: PBMCs or T cells enriched from blood (not recorded which). Receptor source: a man aged 40-49 years who had recovered from COVID-19.

The CDR3 protein is CASSYGAGDTDTQYF. CDR3 DNA: TGTGCCAGCTCCTATGGAGCGGGAGACACAGATACGCAGTATTTT. The rearrangement joins TRBV2 to TRBJ2-3; 8 bases fit TRBD2. Looked up from germline, CDR1 is SNHLY and CDR2 is FYNNEI. The CDR3 has 15 amino acids. V shed 8 bases and J 2 bases; nucleotides not matched to a gene: 9.

The chain has TRBV6-2 or TRBV6-3 and TRBJ2-5; the D is unclear. The germline V gene has CDR1 MNHEY and CDR2 SVGEGT. CDR3 length: 14 amino acids. Trimming left V 3 bases short and J 5 bases short, with 13 bases between. The CDR3 region is CASSYFAKKETQYF. The CDR3 DNA reads as TGTGCCAGCAGTTATTTCGCTAAAAAGGAGACCCAGTACTTC.

The chain is built from TRBV6-6 and TRBJ1-5, with D possibly matching TRBD1 (5 bases). V was clipped by 5 bases and J by 6 bases, with 23 bases between them. There are 17 residues in the CDR3. The germline V gene encodes CDR1 MNHNY and CDR2 SVGAGI (reference sequence). The CDR3 DNA reads TGTGCCAGCAGTCCAATAGCGGGGCGAGGGGCAGGTCAGCCCCAGCATTTT. Amino acid sequence: CASSPIAGRGAGQPQHF.

The chain couples TRBV7-2 to TRBJ2-1; TRBD2 agrees at 8 bases. Per germline, CDR1 SGHTA and CDR2 FQGNSA. The CDR3 sequence is 15 residues long. V shed 7 bases, J shed 4 bases, and the junction held 9 bases outside the gene matches. The CDR3 spells CASTFASGLYNEQFF. The CDR3 bases are TGTGCCAGCACCTTTGCTAGCGGGCTATACAATGAGCAGTTCTTC.

The chain couples TRBV4-2 to TRBJ2-2; the D gene is possibly TRBD1 (6 bases). With 0 bases removed from V and 6 bases from J, the gap between germline ends came to 20 bases. CDR3 length equals 18 residues. The germline gives CDR1 LGHNA, CDR2 YNFKEQ. CDR3 protein: CASSQDLFQDSAAGELFF. CDR3 coding DNA: TGTGCCAGCAGCCAAGATCTCTTTCAGGACAGCGCGGCCGGGGAGCTGTTTTTT.

The chain carries TRBV5-1 and TRBJ2-3; TRBD2 matches at 7 bases. The ends lost 4 bases at V and 8 bases at J; junction bases unmatched: 16. The germline V gene encodes CDR1 SGHRS and CDR2 YFSETQ. The CDR3 totals 16 residues. The CDR3 is CASSPGVPGGPSTQYF. CDR3 coding DNA: TGCGCCAGCAGCCCGGGGGTACCGGGAGGCCCTAGTACGCAGTATTTT.

V gene TRBV19 combines with J gene TRBJ1-2, with a possible D match to TRBD1 (6 bases). Germline V gene sequence: CDR1 LNHDA, CDR2 SQIVND (reference sequence). Trimming cost V 5 bases and J 2 bases, with 15 bases left between them. CDR3 length: 15 residues. The CDR3 coding sequence is TGTGCCAGTAGTCCCATCGACAGGAGAAACTATGGCTACACCTTC. It specifies CASSPIDRRNYGYTF.

The chain combines TRBV5-1 with TRBJ2-2; D may be TRBD2 (5 bases). The CDR3 runs to 14 residues. From germline, CDR1 is SGHRS and CDR2 YFSETQ. Trimming stripped 4 bases from V and 3 bases from J, with 10 bases between. Here the CDR3 DNA reads TGCGCCAGCAGCGACGGACTTGACACCGGGGAGCTGTTTTTT. Its protein product is CASSDGLDTGELFF.

V is TRBV19 and J is TRBJ1-5; 7 bases are a match to TRBD1. The germline V gene has CDR1 LNHDA and CDR2 SQIVND (reference sequence). This CDR3 has 15 amino acids. The V segment lost 5 bases and the J segment 0 bases; nucleotides outside the gene matches: 4. Here the CDR3 reads CASSEGTDSNQPQHF. CDR3 in DNA: TGTGCCAGTAGTGAAGGGACAGATAGCAATCAGCCCCAGCATTTT. Full variable domain (outside the CDR3, taken from reference TRBV19 and TRBJ1-5): DGGITQSPKYLFRKEGQNVTLSCEQNLNHDAMYWYRQDPGQGLRLIYYSQIVNDFQKGDIAEGYSVSREKKESFPLTVTSAQKNPTAFYLCASSEGTDSNQPQHFGDGTRLSIL.

The V call is TRBV5-4, the J call TRBJ2-7; D is possibly TRBD1 (5 bases). The CDR3 is 13 residues long. Germline lookup yields CDR1 SGHNT and CDR2 YYREEE (reference sequence). The ends were cut back, 2 bases at V and 6 bases at J, with 12 bases in the middle. CDR3: CASSFAGIGEQYF. Written as DNA, the CDR3 is TGTGCCAGCAGCTTCGCAGGGATAGGCGAGCAGTACTTC.

The rearrangement links TRBV5-6 to TRBJ1-2; a possible D gene is TRBD1 (6 bases). The CDR3 is 15 residues long. Germline loops: CDR1 SGHDT, CDR2 YYEEEE. With 4 bases removed from V and 7 bases from J, the gap between germline ends came to 20 bases. The CDR3: CASSGRQALPGGYTF. The CDR3 nucleotides are TGTGCCAGCAGCGGACGACAGGCCCTGCCTGGTGGCTACACCTTC.

This sequence joins TRBV5-1 and TRBJ2-7, with 9 bases aligning to TRBD1. CDR1 is SGHRS, CDR2 YFSETQ, per germline. The CDR3 sequence is 18 residues long. The ends lost 0 bases at V and 2 bases at J; junction bases unmatched: 12. The DNA of the CDR3 is TGCGCCAGCAGCTTGGAAAGGGGACAGGGTCCAAAGACCTACGAGCAGTACGTC. This translates into CASSLERGQGPKTYEQYV.

The chain is built from TRBV28 and TRBJ2-5, with TRBD1 as a possible D gene (6 bases). The V and J ends lost 7 bases and 5 bases respectively, with 11 bases between them. CDR1 is MDHEN and CDR2 is SYDVKM in the germline V gene. The CDR3 spans 12 residues. The CDR3 loop is CASTQGYETQYF. CDR3 DNA: TGTGCCAGCACACAGGGCTACGAGACCCAGTACTTC.

V usage is TRBV19 and J usage is TRBJ1-4; D is unresolved. CDR3 length: 15 residues. V was clipped by 3 bases and J by 11 bases, with 19 bases between them. Germline V gene sequence: CDR1 LNHDA, CDR2 SQIVND (reference sequence). For the CDR3, the DNA is TGTGCCAGTAGTATTACCGTGCCGGGGATGAGGAAACTGTTTTTT. The encoded protein is CASSITVPGMRKLFF.

This chain connects TRBV29-1 to TRBJ1-6; 7 bases map to TRBD1. CDR1 is SQVTM, CDR2 ANQGSEA, per germline. Germline trimming cut 6 bases from V and 7 bases from J; bases unmatched to any gene: 6. The CDR3 has 13 amino acids. CDR3 loop: CSVGGQENSPLHF. As DNA, the CDR3 is TGCAGCGTCGGCGGACAGGAAAATTCACCCCTCCACTTT.

The chain recombines TRBV7-8 with TRBJ1-4; 9 bases align to TRBD1. V trimming: 5 bases; J trimming: 7 bases; junction bases outside the gene matches: 8. The V gene's germline CDR1 is SGHVS and CDR2 FQNEAQ. The CDR3 covers 15 residues. CDR3 in amino acids: CASSRATGGAEKLFF. CDR3 sequence (DNA): TGTGCCAGCAGCCGAGCCACAGGGGGCGCTGAAAAACTGTTTTTT.

The rearrangement links TRBV19 to TRBJ1-3; TRBD1 agrees at 7 bases. The CDR3 covers 16 residues. CDR1 and CDR2 (germline): LNHDA, SQIVND (reference sequence). The junction had 6 bases not matched to a gene; V was cut back by 4 bases and J by 0 bases. The CDR3: CASSTGQAFSGNTIYF. The DNA for the CDR3 is TGTGCCAGTAGTACCGGACAGGCATTCTCTGGAAACACCATATATTTT.

The V and J genes are TRBV6-2 or TRBV6-3 and TRBJ2-7; TRBD1 matches at 7 bases. The CDR3 is 15 amino acids. V lost 6 bases to trimming and J lost 0 bases; unmatched junction nucleotides: 8. Looked up from germline, CDR1 is MNHEY and CDR2 is SVGEGT. The CDR3 loop reads CASSQGAGGSYEQYF. In nucleotides, the CDR3 is TGTGCCAGCAGCCAAGGGGCAGGGGGCTCCTACGAGCAGTACTTC.

V and J are TRBV7-2 and TRBJ2-7, with TRBD2 matching 7 bases. The germline V gene has CDR1 SGHTA and CDR2 FQGNSA. The CDR3 has 16 amino acids. Unmatched junction bases numbered 15, after V lost 1 base and J lost 9 bases. The CDR3 nucleotides read TGTGCCAGCAGCTTAGGGGCGGGGACTACCTATACGATGCAGTACTTC. It translates to CASSLGAGTTYTMQYF.

The chain joins TRBV9 to TRBJ1-1; 8 bases agree with TRBD1. Per germline, CDR1 SGDLS and CDR2 YYNGEE. V was clipped by 3 bases and J by 5 bases; unmatched bases: 9. This CDR3 contains 15 residues. The CDR3 DNA follows: TGTGCCAGCAGCGCGAGACAGGGGAGTGAGACTGAAGCTTTCTTT. It encodes CASSARQGSETEAFF. Combining the CDR3 with reference TRBV9 and TRBJ1-1 gives the whole variable domain DSGVTQTPKHLITATGQRVTLRCSPRSGDLSVYWYQQSLDQGLQFLIQYYNGEERAKGNILERFSAQQFPDLHSELNLSSLELGDSALYFCASSARQGSETEAFFGQGTRLTVV.